The entry that follows covers one T cell receptor beta chain sequence. Its antigen is not identified. The CDR3 length is 14 residues. V was trimmed by 3 bases and J by 6 bases, leaving 14 bases between them. Germline lookup yields CDR1 MNHNS and CDR2 SASEGT. This sample is drawn from a study of CD8+ T cells in alopecia areata. Across the study: Tofacitinib continued for 6 to 18 months and was then withheld for 6 months. Points from the study as a whole: While tofacitinib was given, many expanded lesional clones persisted in scalp and blood.

The sequencing template was cDNA reverse transcribed from extracted RNA. Generated by immunoSEQ multiplex PCR, the TCRdb table keeps only in-frame clones and is missing some. The data contain roughly 210,000 clones, around 43% of them seen just once; the ten biggest clones take up approximately 2.4%. Treatment: oral pan-JAK inhibitor, 5-10 mg twice daily. Specimens obtained from alopecia areata patients comprised lesional scalp punch biopsies and peripheral blood. J is TRBJ1-2 and V is TRBV6-1, with D tentatively TRBD1 (6 bases). The specimen was CD4+ T cells sorted from blood, collected at approximately week 37, from a patient treated with tofacitinib. This TCR came from a human donor with alopecia areata. CDR3 nucleotide sequence: TGTGCCAGCAGTGAGCGGACAGAAGGTCATGGCTACACCTTC. Its protein product is CASSERTEGHGYTF.